This entry concerns a single T cell receptor (beta chain). What it binds is not known. This sample is drawn from a study of CD8+ T cells in alopecia areata. Findings and caveats of the study: Many expanded lesional clones stayed in scalp and blood while on tofacitinib.

Treatment of the sample: oral pan-JAK inhibitor, 5-10 mg twice daily. Germline CDR1 and CDR2: MGHRA and YSYEKL. V was cut by 1 base and J by 2 bases, with 16 bases left in between. The CDR3 loop spans 17 amino acids. The authors extracted RNA and reverse transcribed it into cDNA as the sequencing template. This table comes from immunoSEQ multiplex PCR, and its TCRdb copy is limited to in-frame clones, with some not included. The sample consists of 120,000 or so clones, under 65% of them appearing once. The chain links TRBV4-1 to TRBJ2-3; D tentatively reads TRBD1 or TRBD2 (6 bases each). Sequencing used CD4+ T cells sorted from blood, obtained at week 4, from a patient treated with tofacitinib. The clonotype originates from a human donor with alopecia areata. CDR3 coding DNA: TGCGCCAGCAGCCAAGGGGGGGCAGAAGATATCACAGATACGCAGTATTTT. Translation: CASSQGGAEDITDTQYF.